The 30 T cell receptor beta chains below were found in one sample sequenced in a study of beta chain features in type 1 diabetes. Overall study findings and caveats: In every one of the four CD4+ subsets, TCRB CDR3s were moderately but significantly shorter in Type 1 diabetes patients.

These receptors' targets are unknown. The entirety of the isolated RNA underwent reverse transcription, so expressed TCRB transcripts were sequenced. Using immunoSEQ multiplex PCR, the repertoire was profiled, and TCRdb retains in-frame clones only, with some absent. The table lists 130,000 to 150,000 clones, 10% to 15% of them singletons. The sequenced sample consisted of central memory CD4+ T cells from blood. Receptors originate from a young man with type 1 diabetes.

V usage is TRBV19 and J usage is TRBJ1-2, with 11 nucleotides matching TRBD1. V was clipped by 6 bases and J by 4 bases; unmatched bases: 7. The CDR3 sequence is 15 residues long. Germline CDR1 reads LNHDA; CDR2 reads SQIVND (reference sequence). The CDR3 region has the DNA TGTGCCAGTAGCTCCGGGACAGGGGGGAGCTATGGCTACACCTTC. Encoded protein: CASSSGTGGSYGYTF.

The V call is TRBV30, the J call TRBJ2-3; tentative D call: TRBD1 (5 bases). The length of the CDR3 is 15 residues. CDR1 and CDR2 (germline): GTSNPN, SVGIG (reference sequence). The V end lost 1 base, the J end lost 4 bases, and 15 bases lay between the germline ends. CDR3 sequence reads: CAWSAKGDEADTQYF. The CDR3 DNA is TGTGCCTGGAGTGCTAAAGGGGATGAGGCAGATACGCAGTATTTT.

This chain connects TRBV19 to TRBJ2-1; D remains ambiguous. The CDR3 totals 12 residues. V was pared by 3 bases and J by 6 bases, with 6 bases between. Germline values: CDR1 LNHDA, CDR2 SQIVND (reference sequence). The CDR3 nucleotides are TGTGCCAGTAGTATTGTAGGCAATGAGCAGTTCTTC. It specifies CASSIVGNEQFF.

This clone showed up just once. The chain couples TRBV2 to TRBJ1-2; D gene uncertain. Trimming stripped 4 bases from V and 3 bases from J, with 9 bases between. The CDR3 totals 13 residues. From germline, CDR1 is SNHLY and CDR2 FYNNEI. The CDR3 is CASSGNKDYGYTF. CDR3 sequence (DNA): TGTGCCAGCAGTGGTAACAAAGACTATGGCTACACCTTC.

This clone showed up many times. The chain couples TRBV5-8 to TRBJ2-5; TRBD1 might be the D (5 bases). V was pared by 1 base and J by 5 bases, with 12 bases between. Per the germline V gene, CDR1 is SGHTS and CDR2 is YDEGEE. This CDR3 contains 14 residues. In DNA, the CDR3 is TGTGCCAGCAGCTTGAAATCCAGGGCGGAGACCCAGTACTTC. It encodes CASSLKSRAETQYF.

The rearrangement joins TRBV29-1 to TRBJ1-2, with D hard to call. Per germline, CDR1 SQVTM and CDR2 ANQGSEA. There are 10 residues in the CDR3. With 5 bases removed from V and 5 bases from J, the gap between germline ends came to 6 bases. For the CDR3, the DNA is TGCAGCGTTCCCGAGTATGGCTACACCTTC. Residues: CSVPEYGYTF.

This clone was detected only a few times. V usage is TRBV28 and J usage is TRBJ2-3; 9 positions agree with TRBD2. The ends lost 4 bases at V and 6 bases at J; junction bases unmatched: 8. In germline, CDR1 is MDHEN, CDR2 SYDVKM. This CDR3 is built from 15 residues. CDR3 region: CASSSIAGDRDTQYF. The CDR3 DNA follows: TGTGCCAGCAGTTCTATAGCGGGGGACCGGGATACGCAGTATTTT. Full variable domain (outside the CDR3, taken from reference TRBV28 and TRBJ2-3): DVKVTQSSRYLVKRTGEKVFLECVQDMDHENMFWYRQDPGLGLRLIYFSYDVKMKEKGDIPEGYSVSREKKERFSLILESASTNQTSMYLCASSSIAGDRDTQYFGPGTRLTVL.

This clone was observed a handful of times. The J gene is TRBJ1-2, the V gene TRBV29-1; D is unclear. CDR3 length equals 13 residues. The V gene's germline CDR1 is SQVTM and CDR2 ANQGSEA. The CDR3 bases are TGCACCCTCGGGTCGGAAGGCAGCGGCGGCTACACCTTC. Its translation is CTLGSEGSGGYTF. Full variable domain (missing parts from reference TRBV29-1 and TRBJ1-2): SAVISQKPSRDICQRGTSLTIQCQVDSQVTMMFWYRQQPGQSLTLIATANQGSEATYESGFVIDKFPISRPNLTFSTLTVSNMSPEDSSIYLCTLGSEGSGGYTFGSGTRLTVV.

The gene calls are TRBV14 and TRBJ2-2, with unresolved D. The germline V and J ends were trimmed by 2 bases and 0 bases, with 7 bases remaining between them. Per germline, CDR1 SGHDN and CDR2 FVKESK. This CDR3 comprises 15 residues. The CDR3 sequence: CASSQYQANTGELFF. The CDR3 nucleotides read TGTGCCAGCAGCCAATACCAGGCGAACACCGGGGAGCTGTTTTTT. The full variable domain, completed using reference TRBV14 and TRBJ2-2, is EAGVTQFPSHSVIEKGQTVTLRCDPISGHDNLYWYRRVMGKEIKFLLHFVKESKQDESGMPNNRFLAERTGGTYSTLKVQPAELEDSGVYFCASSQYQANTGELFFGEGSRLTVL.

This clone was counted only a few times. The chain combines TRBV7-2 with TRBJ2-3, with 10 bases aligning to TRBD2. The CDR3 covers 19 residues. With 6 bases clipped from V and 4 bases from J, the junction kept 19 bases outside the gene matches. CDR1 and CDR2 (germline): SGHTA, FQGNSA. The CDR3 spells CASRQGGWTSGRPADTQYF. The CDR3 DNA reads as TGTGCCAGCAGGCAGGGGGGTTGGACTAGCGGTCGACCGGCAGATACGCAGTATTTT.

The J gene is TRBJ2-7, the V gene TRBV10-1; D may be TRBD1 (5 bases). Germline V gives CDR1 WNHNN, CDR2 SYGVQD (reference sequence). This CDR3 is built from 13 residues. Trimming cost V 3 bases and J 5 bases, with 11 bases left between them. DNA for the CDR3: TGCGCCAGCAGTGAAGACAGCCGGAACGAGCAGTACTTC. Residues: CASSEDSRNEQYF.

This clone was seen a handful of times. The rearrangement links TRBV25-1 to TRBJ1-2, with 11 positions matching TRBD1. This CDR3 spans 13 amino acids. The V gene end was trimmed by 4 bases and the J gene end by 7 bases; junction bases not matched to a gene: 2. Per the germline V gene, CDR1 is MGHDK and CDR2 is SYGVNS. The CDR3 sequence is CASSVGTGGGYTF. For the CDR3, the DNA is TGTGCCAGCAGTGTCGGGACAGGGGGTGGCTACACCTTC.

The chain joins TRBV5-1 to TRBJ2-5; no reliable D call. The germline CDR1 and CDR2 sequences are SGHRS and YFSETQ. This CDR3 is 11 amino acids long. Trimming left V 5 bases short and J 3 bases short, with 5 bases between. CDR3 loop: CASRFEETQYF. DNA of the CDR3: TGCGCCAGCAGGTTTGAAGAGACCCAGTACTTC.

This clone was found a few times. The rearrangement joins TRBV25-1 to TRBJ1-1, with a tentative D call TRBD1 (6 bases). The CDR3 sequence is 15 residues long. Germline CDR1 is MGHDK and CDR2 is SYGVNS. Trimming shortened V by 7 bases and J by 4 bases, and 19 bases separated the two germline ends. The CDR3 spells CASTRGGGRSTEAFF. As DNA, the CDR3 is TGTGCCAGCACCCGAGGGGGGGGTCGTAGCACTGAAGCTTTCTTT. Supplemented by reference TRBV25-1 and TRBJ1-1, the full variable domain reads EADIYQTPRYLVIGTGKKITLECSQTMGHDKMYWYQQDPGMELHLIHYSYGVNSTEKGDLSSESTVSRIRTEHFPLTLESARPSHTSQYLCASTRGGGRSTEAFFGQGTRLTVV.

The rearrangement joins TRBV13 to TRBJ2-3; tentatively, D is TRBD2 (6 bases). Germline V gives CDR1 PRHDT, CDR2 FYEKMQ (reference sequence). The ends were cut back, 4 bases at V and 2 bases at J, with 7 bases in the middle. This CDR3 region has 13 residues. The CDR3 DNA follows: TGTGCCAGCAGCTCGGGGGACACAGATACGCAGTATTTT. It yields the protein CASSSGDTDTQYF.

In its sample, this clone was seen a few times. The J gene is TRBJ2-7, the V gene TRBV30, with D uncertain. This CDR3 has 12 residues. Trimming removed 4 bases from V and 3 bases from J, with 10 bases in between. Germline CDR1 GTSNPN, CDR2 SVGIG (reference sequence). The CDR3 DNA follows: TGTGCCTGGACCCCGTCGCGCTACGAGCAGTACTTC. Its protein product is CAWTPSRYEQYF. Variable domain in full (rest from reference TRBV30 and TRBJ2-7): SQTIHQWPATLVQPVGSPLSLECTVEGTSNPNLYWYRQAAGRGLQLLFYSVGIGQISSEVPQNLSASRPQDRQFILSSKKLLLSDSGFYLCAWTPSRYEQYFGPGTRLTVT.

This clone was detected ten times or more. CDR3 nucleotides: TGTGCCGGTACTTCCCGGCAGGGCTACGAGCAGTACTTC. It codes for CAGTSRQGYEQYF. This chain uses TRBV6-6 with TRBJ2-7; D may be TRBD1 (5 bases). Per germline, CDR1 MNHNY and CDR2 SVGAGI (reference sequence). This CDR3 comprises 13 residues. Trimming removed 11 bases from V and 3 bases from J, with 17 bases in between.

The chain links TRBV19 to TRBJ2-7; D ambiguous. The CDR3 is 15 residues long. The ends were cut back, 3 bases at V and 0 bases at J, with 12 bases in the middle. CDR1 and CDR2 (germline): LNHDA, SQIVND (reference sequence). CDR3 bases: TGTGCCAGTAGTATCAAAGGATCCTCCTCCTACGAGCAGTACTTC. Translating it yields CASSIKGSSSYEQYF.

The table lists this clone with a few counts. The chain uses TRBV4-1 and TRBJ2-7, with D possibly TRBD1 on 6 matching bases. The V and J ends lost 1 base and 2 bases respectively, with 15 bases between them. The CDR3 is 16 amino acids. CDR1 and CDR2 (germline): MGHRA, YSYEKL. The CDR3 DNA follows: TGCGCCAGCAGCCAAGTGATAACCCAGGGGCCCTACGAGCAGTACTTC. Its protein is CASSQVITQGPYEQYF.

This clone was seen ten or more times. The V gene is TRBV4-1, the J gene TRBJ1-3; a possible D gene is TRBD1 (5 bases). There are 16 residues in the CDR3. The V end lost 0 bases, the J end lost 8 bases, and 17 bases lay between the germline ends. In germline, CDR1 is MGHRA, CDR2 YSYEKL. This chain's CDR3 is CASSQDHLRGRDTIYF. The CDR3 bases are TGCGCCAGCAGCCAAGATCACTTAAGGGGTCGAGACACCATATATTTT.

As DNA, the CDR3 is TGCGCCAGCAGCTTGGTAGAATCCTACAATGAGCAGTTCTTC. It encodes CASSLVESYNEQFF. The gene calls are TRBV5-1 and TRBJ2-1; no firm D call. In germline, CDR1 is SGHRS, CDR2 YFSETQ. The V and J ends lost 0 bases and 1 base respectively, with 5 bases between them. This CDR3 is built from 14 residues.

The rearrangement joins TRBV6-6 to TRBJ1-2; TRBD1 aligns across 7 bases. This CDR3 contains 15 residues. Germline V gene lookup returns CDR1 MNHNY and CDR2 SVGAGI (reference sequence). V gave up 2 bases and J gave up 0 bases; unmatched junction bases: 3. The CDR3 protein is CASSYLGQTNYGYTF. The DNA for the CDR3 is TGTGCCAGCAGTTACCTGGGACAGACTAACTATGGCTACACCTTC.

The rearrangement uses TRBV7-6 and TRBJ2-1; 10 bases are shared with TRBD2. CDR3 size: 19 residues. With 2 bases clipped from V and 6 bases from J, the junction kept 16 bases outside the gene matches. Germline loops: CDR1 SGHVS, CDR2 FNYEAQ. CDR3 in DNA: TGTGCCAGCAGCTTACGGTCGGCCCCTAGCGGGGGCCCCGCCAATGAGCAGTTCTTC. Its protein product is CASSLRSAPSGGPANEQFF.

This clone was counted between two and nine times. The chain uses TRBV28 and TRBJ1-1; no reliable D call. Germline CDR1 MDHEN, CDR2 SYDVKM. This CDR3 has 12 amino acids. The V end was cut by 1 base, the J end by 2 bases, with 2 bases between. The DNA for the CDR3 is TGTGCCAGCAGTTTATCCAACACTGAAGCTTTCTTT. Its protein product is CASSLSNTEAFF.

The chain employs TRBV5-7 and TRBJ2-4, with 11 bases matching TRBD2. TRBV5-7 has ORF status, its function being uncertain. The CDR3 length is 17 residues. V was pared by 4 bases and J by 9 bases, with 15 bases of the junction left unmatched. Here the CDR3 DNA reads TGTGCCAGCAGCCCGTGGGTCCTAGCGGGGGGTGAAGTCATTCAGTACTTC. Translated, it gives CASSPWVLAGGEVIQYF.

The CDR3 region is CASSDGGKGRVREQYF. CDR3 in DNA: TGTGCCAGCAGTGACGGTGGGAAGGGGAGAGTTCGGGAGCAGTACTTC. This chain uses TRBV2 with TRBJ2-7; D is possibly TRBD1 or TRBD2 (5 bases each). Looked up from germline, CDR1 is SNHLY and CDR2 is FYNNEI. Trimming shortened V by 3 bases and J by 7 bases, and 22 bases separated the two germline ends. The CDR3 contains 16 residues.

CDR3 sequence (DNA): TGTGCCAGCAGCTCCGGGACTGCGGGGGTAGAGACCCAGTACTTC. Protein sequence: CASSSGTAGVETQYF. The rearrangement uses TRBV7-3 and TRBJ2-5; 7 positions match TRBD2. The CDR3 is 15 residues long. After removal of 4 bases from V and 4 bases from J, the junction contained 9 bases not matched to a gene. The germline V gene encodes CDR1 SGHTA and CDR2 FQGTGA.

The rearrangement joins TRBV7-6 to TRBJ2-3; no definite D call. CDR1 is SGHVS and CDR2 is FNYEAQ in the germline V gene. The V gene lost 5 bases and the J gene lost 3 bases, with 18 bases spanning the gap. This CDR3 is built from 16 residues. The CDR3 loop is CASSPNGRGRTDTQYF. CDR3 nucleotide sequence: TGTGCCAGCAGCCCGAACGGGCGCGGAAGGACAGATACGCAGTATTTT.

The chain recombines TRBV5-5 with TRBJ2-3; D gene uncertain. Germline V lookup: CDR1 SGHKS, CDR2 YYEKEE (reference sequence). V shed 2 bases and J shed 4 bases, with 5 bases lying between them. The CDR3 extends over 12 amino acids. In DNA, the CDR3 is TGTGCCAGCAGCTTAGAAGCAGATACGCAGTATTTT. It specifies CASSLEADTQYF.

This clone was counted a few times. The J gene is TRBJ2-7, the V gene TRBV28; 7 bases line up with TRBD1. In germline, CDR1 is MDHEN, CDR2 SYDVKM. This CDR3 is built from 14 residues. Losses at the gene ends were 3 bases for V and 2 bases for J; bases not matched to a gene: 4. The CDR3 DNA is TGTGCCAGCAGTTTTGGCGGACAGGCCTACGAGCAGTACTTC. Its translation: CASSFGGQAYEQYF.